This T cell receptor beta chain was captured by sequencing in a study of regulatory T cells in long-lasting Graves disease. Indicated time point: persistent/refractory GD, antithyroid drugs over 5 years with positive TRAb. TCR sequences were obtained from RNA taken from PBMCs. Criteria from the American Thyroid Association guidelines were applied to diagnose Graves' disease. Peripheral blood, around 9.7 milliliters per patient, was collected in EDTA tubes. General study results and limits: Accuracy could have been hurt by small sample size. Persistent disease showed a preference for TRBV28, TRBJ1-2 and TRBJ2-5.

With regard to this clonotype: Its antigen remains unknown.

Building the TCR beta libraries relied on iRepertoire HTBI primers, and CDR3 regions underwent Arm-PCR. TCRdb used MiXCR to reprocess the multiplex PCR reads, holding one entry per CDR3 protein. This table has approximately 470,000 distinct CDR3 sequences, around 20% appearing once. CDR1 is SGHTA, CDR2 FQGNSA, per germline. V lost 2 bases and J 3 bases, leaving 19 bases between the germline ends. There are 17 residues in the CDR3. This TCR was recovered from a female donor with Graves disease. The sample consisted of peripheral blood mononuclear cells (PBMCs), taken when the disease was refractory, from a patient treated with antithyroid drugs. The chain employs TRBV7-2 and TRBJ1-2, with D possibly being TRBD1 (6 bases). CDR3 protein: CASSLTFVMRGDYGYTF. CDR3 nucleotide sequence: TGTGCCAGCAGCTTAACGTTCGTGATGAGGGGGGACTATGGCTACACCTTC.